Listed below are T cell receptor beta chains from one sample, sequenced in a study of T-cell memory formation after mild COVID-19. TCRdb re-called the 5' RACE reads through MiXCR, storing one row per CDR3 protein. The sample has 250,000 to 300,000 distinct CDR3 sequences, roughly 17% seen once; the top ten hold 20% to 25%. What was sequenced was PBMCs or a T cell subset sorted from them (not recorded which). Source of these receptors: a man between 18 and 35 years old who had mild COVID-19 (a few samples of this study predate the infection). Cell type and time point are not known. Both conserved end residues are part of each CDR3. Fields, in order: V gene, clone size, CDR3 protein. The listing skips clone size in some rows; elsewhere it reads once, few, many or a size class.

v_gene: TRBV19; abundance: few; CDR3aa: CASSPMTGAKGNIQYF
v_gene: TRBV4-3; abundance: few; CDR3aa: CASSQFDRDLTGELFF
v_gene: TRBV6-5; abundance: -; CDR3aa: CASSYGWAESTDTQYF
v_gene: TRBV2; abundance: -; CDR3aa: CASSATRGRSSGNTIYF
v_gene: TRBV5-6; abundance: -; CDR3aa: CASSPQGFIYEQYF
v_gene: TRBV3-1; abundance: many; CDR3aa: CASSQAGTSYEQYF
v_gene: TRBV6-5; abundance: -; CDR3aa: CASGRALGETQYF
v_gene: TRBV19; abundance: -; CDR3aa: CASSGGTGNYGYTF
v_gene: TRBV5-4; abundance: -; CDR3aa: CDTHSYNEQFF
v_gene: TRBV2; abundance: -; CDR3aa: CASDRLNGYGYTF
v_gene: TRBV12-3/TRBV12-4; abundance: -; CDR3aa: CASSHLASGNEQFF
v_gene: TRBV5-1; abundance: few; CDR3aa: CASSPAGGYSYEQYF
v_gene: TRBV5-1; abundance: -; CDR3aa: CASSLELANEQFF
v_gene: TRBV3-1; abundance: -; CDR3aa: CASKTGESTDTQYF
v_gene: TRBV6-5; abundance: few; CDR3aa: CASSFPRGRYTEAFF
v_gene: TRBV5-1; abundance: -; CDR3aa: CASSLATGLDGYTF
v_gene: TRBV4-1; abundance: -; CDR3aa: CASSQLGVRGYTF
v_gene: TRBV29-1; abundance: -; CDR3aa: CSVSSGNTLYF
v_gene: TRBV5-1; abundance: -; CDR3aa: CASSLSGYNSPLHF
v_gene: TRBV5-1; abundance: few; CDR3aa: CASSWDPSSYEQYF
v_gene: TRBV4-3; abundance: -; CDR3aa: CASRQGDEQYF
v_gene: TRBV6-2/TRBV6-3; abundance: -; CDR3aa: CASTLHSHANEQFF
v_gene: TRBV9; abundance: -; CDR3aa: CASSVVVSPYNEQFF
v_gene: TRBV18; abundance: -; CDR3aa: CASSQGTGSTDTQYF
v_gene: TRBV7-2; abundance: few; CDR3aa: CASTPPGQKETQYF
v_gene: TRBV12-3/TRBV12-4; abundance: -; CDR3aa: CASSPSTPDRGYGYTF
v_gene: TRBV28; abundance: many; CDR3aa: CASSSVEPTPYEQYF